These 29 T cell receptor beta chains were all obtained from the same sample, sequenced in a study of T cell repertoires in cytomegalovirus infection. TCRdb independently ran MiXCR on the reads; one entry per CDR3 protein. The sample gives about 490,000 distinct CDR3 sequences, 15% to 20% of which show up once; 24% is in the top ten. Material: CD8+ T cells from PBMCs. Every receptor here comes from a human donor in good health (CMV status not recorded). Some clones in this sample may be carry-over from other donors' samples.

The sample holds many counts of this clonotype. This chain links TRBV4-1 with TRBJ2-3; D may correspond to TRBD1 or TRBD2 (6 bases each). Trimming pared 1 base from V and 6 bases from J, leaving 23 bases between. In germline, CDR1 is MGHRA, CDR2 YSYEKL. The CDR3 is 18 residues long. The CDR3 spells CASSQVGRRTVRADTQYF. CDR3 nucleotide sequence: TGCGCCAGCAGCCAAGTTGGGAGGAGGACAGTCCGGGCGGATACGCAGTATTTT.

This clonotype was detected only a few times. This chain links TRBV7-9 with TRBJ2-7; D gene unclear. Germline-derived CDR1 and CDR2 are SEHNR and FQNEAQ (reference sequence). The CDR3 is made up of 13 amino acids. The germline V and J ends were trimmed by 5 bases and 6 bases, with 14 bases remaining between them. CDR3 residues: CASSPPQRSEQYF. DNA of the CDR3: TGTGCCAGCAGCCCGCCGCAGCGCTCCGAGCAGTACTTC.

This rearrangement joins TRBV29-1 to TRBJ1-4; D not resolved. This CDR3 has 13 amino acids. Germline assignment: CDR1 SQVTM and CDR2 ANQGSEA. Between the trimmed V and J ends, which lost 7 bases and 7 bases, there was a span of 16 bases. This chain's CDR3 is CSAGRLGGEKLFF. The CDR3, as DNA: TGCAGCGCCGGCCGCCTTGGCGGTGAAAAACTGTTTTTT.

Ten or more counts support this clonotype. The CDR3 sequence is CASSQDHPSREGHNEQYF. The CDR3 coding sequence is TGTGCCAGCAGCCAAGACCACCCCTCCCGGGAGGGCCACAACGAGCAGTACTTC. This chain uses TRBV4-2 with TRBJ2-7, with 8 bases lining up with TRBD2. Germline V gives CDR1 LGHNA, CDR2 YNFKEQ. The CDR3 has 18 amino acids. After removal of 0 bases from V and 5 bases from J, the junction contained 15 bases not matched to a gene.

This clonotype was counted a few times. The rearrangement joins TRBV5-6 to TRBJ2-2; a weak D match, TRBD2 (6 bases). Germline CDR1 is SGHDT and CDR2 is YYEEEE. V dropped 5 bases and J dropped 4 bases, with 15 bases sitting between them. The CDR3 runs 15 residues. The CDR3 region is CASSKGPAGTGELFF. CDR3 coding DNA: TGTGCCAGCAGTAAAGGTCCAGCGGGCACCGGGGAGCTGTTTTTT.

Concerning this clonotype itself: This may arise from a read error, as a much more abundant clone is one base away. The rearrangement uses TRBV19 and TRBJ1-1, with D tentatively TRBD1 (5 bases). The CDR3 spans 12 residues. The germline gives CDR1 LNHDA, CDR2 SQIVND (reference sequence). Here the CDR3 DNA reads TGTCCCAGTAGTATTCTGGGGGGAGAAGCTTTCTTT. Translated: CPSSILGGEAFF.

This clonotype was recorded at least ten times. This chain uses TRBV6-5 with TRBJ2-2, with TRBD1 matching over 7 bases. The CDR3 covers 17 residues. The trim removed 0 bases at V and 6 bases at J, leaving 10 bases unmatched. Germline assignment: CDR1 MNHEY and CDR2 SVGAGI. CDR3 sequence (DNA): TGTGCCAGCAGTTACTCGTCTGGGACAGAGATACCCGGGGAGCTGTTTTTT. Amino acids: CASSYSSGTEIPGELFF.

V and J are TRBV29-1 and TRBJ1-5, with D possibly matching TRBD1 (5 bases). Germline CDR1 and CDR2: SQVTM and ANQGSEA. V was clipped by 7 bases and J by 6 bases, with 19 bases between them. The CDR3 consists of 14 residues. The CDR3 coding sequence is TGCAGCGCCTGGGACTCCCAGGTTGGTCAGCCCCAGCATTTT. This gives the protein CSAWDSQVGQPQHF.

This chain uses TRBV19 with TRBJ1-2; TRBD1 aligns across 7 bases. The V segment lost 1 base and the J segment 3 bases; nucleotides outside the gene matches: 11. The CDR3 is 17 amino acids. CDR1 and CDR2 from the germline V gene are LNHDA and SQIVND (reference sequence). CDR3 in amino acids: CASSIVRSGGSHYGYTF. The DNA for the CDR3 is TGTGCCAGTAGTATAGTGCGATCAGGGGGGTCTCACTATGGCTACACCTTC.

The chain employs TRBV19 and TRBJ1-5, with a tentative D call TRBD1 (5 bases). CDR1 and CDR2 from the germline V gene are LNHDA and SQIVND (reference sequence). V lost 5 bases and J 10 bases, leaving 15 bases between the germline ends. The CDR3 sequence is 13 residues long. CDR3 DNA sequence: TGTGCCAGTAGTCCCAGGGACCCCAGCCCCCAGCATTTT. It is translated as CASSPRDPSPQHF.

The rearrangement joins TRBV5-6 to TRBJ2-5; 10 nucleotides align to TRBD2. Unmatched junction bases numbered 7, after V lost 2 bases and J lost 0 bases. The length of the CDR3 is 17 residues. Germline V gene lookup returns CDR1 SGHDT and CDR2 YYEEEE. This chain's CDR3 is CASSFPGLADYQETQYF. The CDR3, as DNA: TGTGCCAGCAGCTTCCCCGGACTAGCGGACTACCAAGAGACCCAGTACTTC.

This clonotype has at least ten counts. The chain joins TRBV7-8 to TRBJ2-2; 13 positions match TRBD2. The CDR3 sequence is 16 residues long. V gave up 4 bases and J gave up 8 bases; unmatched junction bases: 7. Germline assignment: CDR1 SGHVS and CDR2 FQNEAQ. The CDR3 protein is CASSSRTSGRLGELFF. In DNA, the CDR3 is TGTGCCAGCAGCTCTCGGACTAGCGGGAGATTGGGGGAGCTGTTTTTT.

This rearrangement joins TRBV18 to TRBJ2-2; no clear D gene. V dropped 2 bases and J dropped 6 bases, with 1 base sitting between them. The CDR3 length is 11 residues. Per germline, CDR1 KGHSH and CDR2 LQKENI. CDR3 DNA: TGTGCCAGCTCACCAGCCGGGGAGCTGTTTTTT. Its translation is CASSPAGELFF.

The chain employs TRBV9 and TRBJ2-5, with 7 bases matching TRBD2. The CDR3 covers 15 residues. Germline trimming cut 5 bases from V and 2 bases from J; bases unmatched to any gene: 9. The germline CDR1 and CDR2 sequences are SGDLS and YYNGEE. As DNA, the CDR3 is TGTGCCAGCAGTGAGTTTGCGGGACTACAAGAGACCCAGTACTTC. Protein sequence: CASSEFAGLQETQYF.

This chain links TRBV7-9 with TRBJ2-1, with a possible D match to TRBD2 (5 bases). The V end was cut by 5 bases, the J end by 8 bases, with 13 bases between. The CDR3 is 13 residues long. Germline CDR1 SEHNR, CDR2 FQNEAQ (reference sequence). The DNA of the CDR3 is TGTGCCAGCAGCGAATCTGGGAGCCATGAGCAGTTCTTC. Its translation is CASSESGSHEQFF.

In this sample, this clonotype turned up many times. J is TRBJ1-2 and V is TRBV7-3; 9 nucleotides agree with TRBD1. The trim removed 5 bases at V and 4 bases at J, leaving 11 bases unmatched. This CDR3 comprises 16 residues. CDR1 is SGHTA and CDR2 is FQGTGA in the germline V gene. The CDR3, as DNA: TGTGCCAGCAGCCCCGAAGGGGGACAGGGAGGCTATGGCTACACCTTC. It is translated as CASSPEGGQGGYGYTF. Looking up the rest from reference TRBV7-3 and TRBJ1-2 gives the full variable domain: GAGVSQTPSNKVTEKGKYVELRCDPISGHTALYWYRQSLGQGPEFLIYFQGTGAADDSGLPNDRFFAVRPEGSVSTLKIQRTERGDSAVYLCASSPEGGQGGYGYTFGSGTRLTVV.

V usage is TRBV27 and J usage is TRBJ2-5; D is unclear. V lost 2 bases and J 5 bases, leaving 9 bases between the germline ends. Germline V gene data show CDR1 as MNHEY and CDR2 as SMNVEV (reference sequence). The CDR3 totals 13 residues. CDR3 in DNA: TGTGCCAGCAGTTTAGCCATAGGGGAGACCCAGTACTTC. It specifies CASSLAIGETQYF.

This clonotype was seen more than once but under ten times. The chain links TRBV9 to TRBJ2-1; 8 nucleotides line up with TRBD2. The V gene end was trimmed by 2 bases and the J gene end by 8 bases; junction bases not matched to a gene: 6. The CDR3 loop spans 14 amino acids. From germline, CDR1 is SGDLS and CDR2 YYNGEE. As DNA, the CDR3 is TGTGCCAGCAGCGTGACCGGGACTAGGGATGAGCAGTTCTTC. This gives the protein CASSVTGTRDEQFF.

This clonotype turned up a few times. The CDR3 is CSVETHQGQFYEQYF. The CDR3 region has the DNA TGCAGCGTTGAAACCCACCAGGGACAGTTTTACGAGCAGTACTTC. The chain employs TRBV29-1 and TRBJ2-7; 7 bases match TRBD1. V shed 2 bases, J shed 4 bases, and the junction held 11 bases outside the gene matches. The germline V gene encodes CDR1 SQVTM and CDR2 ANQGSEA. This CDR3 has 15 amino acids.

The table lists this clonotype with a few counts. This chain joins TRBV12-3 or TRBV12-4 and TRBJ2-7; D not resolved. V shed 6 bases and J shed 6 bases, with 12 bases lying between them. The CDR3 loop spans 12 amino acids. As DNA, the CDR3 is TGTGCCAGCAGCCGCTGGAAGGGCGAGCAGTACTTC. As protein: CASSRWKGEQYF.

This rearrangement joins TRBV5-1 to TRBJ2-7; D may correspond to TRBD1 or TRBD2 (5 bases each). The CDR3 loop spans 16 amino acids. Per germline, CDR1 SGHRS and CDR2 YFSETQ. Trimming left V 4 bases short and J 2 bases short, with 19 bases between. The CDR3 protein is CASSREFGAQAYEQYF. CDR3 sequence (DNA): TGCGCCAGCAGCCGTGAGTTCGGGGCGCAAGCCTACGAGCAGTACTTC.

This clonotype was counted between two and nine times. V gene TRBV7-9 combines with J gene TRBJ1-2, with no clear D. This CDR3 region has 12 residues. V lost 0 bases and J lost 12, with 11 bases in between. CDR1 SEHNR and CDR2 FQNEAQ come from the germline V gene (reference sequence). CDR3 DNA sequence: TGTGCCAGCAGCTTAGCGGGCAGTTCCGACACCTTC. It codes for CASSLAGSSDTF.

The CDR3 DNA reads as TGTGCCAGCAGTTTATCCAGGGATTCTGAAGCTTTCTTT. Protein: CASSLSRDSEAFF. The chain links TRBV12-3 or TRBV12-4 to TRBJ1-1; TRBD1 might be the D (5 bases). V lost 2 bases, J lost 6 bases, and 10 bases lay in between. This CDR3 is built from 13 residues.

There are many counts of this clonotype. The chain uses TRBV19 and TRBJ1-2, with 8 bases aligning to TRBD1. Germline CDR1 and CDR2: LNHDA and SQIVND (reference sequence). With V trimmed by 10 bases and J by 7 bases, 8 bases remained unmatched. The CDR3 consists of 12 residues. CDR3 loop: CATKDRDSGYTF. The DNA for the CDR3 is TGTGCCACCAAGGACAGGGATTCTGGCTACACCTTC.

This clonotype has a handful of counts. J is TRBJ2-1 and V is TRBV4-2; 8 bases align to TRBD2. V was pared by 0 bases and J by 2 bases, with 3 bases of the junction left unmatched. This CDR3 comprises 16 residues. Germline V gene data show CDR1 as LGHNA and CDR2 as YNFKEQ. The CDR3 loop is CASSQEGGGTYNEQFF. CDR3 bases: TGTGCCAGCAGCCAAGAGGGCGGGGGGACCTACAATGAGCAGTTCTTC.

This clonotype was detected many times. The CDR3 reads CASSQGGRSYGYTF. The CDR3 region has the DNA TGTGCCAGCAGCCAAGGGGGCCGGAGCTATGGCTACACCTTC. The V call is TRBV25-1, the J call TRBJ1-2, with 7 positions matching TRBD1. V shed 6 bases and J 4 bases; nucleotides not matched to a gene: 8. This CDR3 spans 14 amino acids. Looked up from germline, CDR1 is MGHDK and CDR2 is SYGVNS.

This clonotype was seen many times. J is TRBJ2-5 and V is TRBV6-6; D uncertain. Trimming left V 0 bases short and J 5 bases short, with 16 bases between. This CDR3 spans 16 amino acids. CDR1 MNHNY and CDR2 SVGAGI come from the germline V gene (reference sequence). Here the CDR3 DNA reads TGTGCCAGCAGTTACTCGATAGGCTACCCACGGGAGACCCAGTACTTC. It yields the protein CASSYSIGYPRETQYF.

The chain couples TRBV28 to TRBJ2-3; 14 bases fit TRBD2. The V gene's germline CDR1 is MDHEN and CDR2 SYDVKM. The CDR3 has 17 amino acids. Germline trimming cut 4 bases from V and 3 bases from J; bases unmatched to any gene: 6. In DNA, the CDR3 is TGTGCCAGCAGTTCCTGGACTAGCGGGAGGCCGACAGATACGCAGTATTTT. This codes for CASSSWTSGRPTDTQYF. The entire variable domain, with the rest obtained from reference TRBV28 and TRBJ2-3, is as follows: DVKVTQSSRYLVKRTGEKVFLECVQDMDHENMFWYRQDPGLGLRLIYFSYDVKMKEKGDIPEGYSVSREKKERFSLILESASTNQTSMYLCASSSWTSGRPTDTQYFGPGTRLTVL.

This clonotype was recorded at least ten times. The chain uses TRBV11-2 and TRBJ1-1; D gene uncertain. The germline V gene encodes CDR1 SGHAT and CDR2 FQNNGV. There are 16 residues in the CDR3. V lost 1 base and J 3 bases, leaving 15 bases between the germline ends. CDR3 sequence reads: CASSLGVAEKDTEAFF. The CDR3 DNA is TGTGCCAGCAGCTTAGGTGTAGCAGAAAAGGACACTGAAGCTTTCTTT.